A single sample gave rise to the 29 T cell receptor beta chains below, sequenced in a study of cytomegalovirus exposure and HLA in healthy donors. Profiling relied on immunoSEQ multiplex PCR, and the TCRdb table lists in-frame clones only, not all of them. The sample contains some 49,000 clones, around 91% of which appear only once. The sequencing input was PBMCs. All receptors come from a man between 18 and 29 years old in good health and CMV-seronegative.

The chain employs TRBV7-9 and TRBJ2-7; 9 bases line up with TRBD1. With 5 bases clipped from V and 4 bases from J, the junction kept 6 bases outside the gene matches. In germline, CDR1 is SEHNR, CDR2 FQNEAQ (reference sequence). The CDR3 totals 14 residues. The DNA of the CDR3 is TGTGCCAGCAGCCCCCCGACAGGGGGGTACGAGCAGTACTTC. Its protein is CASSPPTGGYEQYF.

This chain connects TRBV6-5 to TRBJ2-1; 13 bases map to TRBD2. V was clipped by 6 bases and J by 5 bases; unmatched bases: 1. Germline CDR1 is MNHEY and CDR2 is SVGAGI. CDR3 length: 14 amino acids. For the CDR3, the DNA is TGTGCCAGCAGCGGGACTAGCGGGAACAATGAGCAGTTCTTC. Its translation is CASSGTSGNNEQFF.

V gene TRBV21-1 combines with J gene TRBJ2-3; TRBD2, the table's D call, lacks a check against the DNA. TRBV21-1 is a listed pseudogene. This CDR3 region has 18 residues. The CDR3 spells CASSKGTSGREGADTQYF. In DNA form, the CDR3 reads TGTGCCAGCAGCAAAGGGACTAGCGGGAGGGAGGGCGCAGATACGCAGTATTTT.

The chain uses TRBV19 and TRBJ1-5; 8 positions agree with TRBD1. CDR1 is LNHDA and CDR2 is SQIVND in the germline V gene (reference sequence). The CDR3 is 16 amino acids. Trimming at V came to 1 base and at J to 6 bases, leaving 8 bases not matched to a gene. For the CDR3, the DNA is TGTGCCAGTAGTATAGGTGACAGGGGTCGAAGTCAGCCCCAGCATTTT. It encodes CASSIGDRGRSQPQHF.

The chain joins TRBV28 to TRBJ2-7; weak D call: TRBD1 (6 bases). The CDR3 has 14 residues. V was clipped by 5 bases and J by 4 bases, with 15 bases between them. CDR1 and CDR2 (germline): MDHEN, SYDVKM. The CDR3 nucleotides read TGTGCCAGCAGTGGAAACAGGGTCGGGTACGAGCAGTACTTC. Protein: CASSGNRVGYEQYF.

The genes are TRBV30 and TRBJ1-1; D remains unclear. Trimming shortened V by 5 bases and J by 8 bases, and 21 bases separated the two germline ends. CDR1 and CDR2 (germline): GTSNPN, SVGIG (reference sequence). The CDR3 covers 14 residues. CDR3 in amino acids: CAWCDRPCPGEAFF. CDR3 in DNA: TGTGCCTGGTGTGATAGGCCGTGTCCCGGGGAAGCTTTCTTT.

The gene calls are TRBV7-8 and TRBJ2-1, with 7 bases aligning to TRBD1. The V gene end was trimmed by 0 bases and the J gene end by 10 bases; junction bases not matched to a gene: 3. The germline CDR1 and CDR2 sequences are SGHVS and FQNEAQ. The length of the CDR3 is 13 residues. The CDR3 sequence: CASSLAVGQEQFF. CDR3 nucleotide sequence: TGTGCCAGCAGCTTAGCCGTGGGACAGGAGCAGTTCTTC.

The chain uses TRBV5-4 and TRBJ2-2, with 7 bases matching TRBD2. CDR1 is SGHNT, CDR2 YYREEE, per germline (reference sequence). CDR3 size: 15 residues. Trimming cost V 6 bases and J 2 bases; bases outside gene matches: 7. CDR3 coding DNA: TGTGCCAGCAACCTCGGGACTATTAACACCGGGGAGCTGTTTTTT. Its translation is CASNLGTINTGELFF.

The chain joins TRBV6-1 to TRBJ2-1; 12 nucleotides line up with TRBD1. The CDR3 length is 15 residues. V dropped 4 bases and J dropped 4; count of bases not matched to a gene: 2. CDR1 and CDR2 (germline): MNHNS, SASEGT. The CDR3 spells CASSGDRGPYNEQFF. CDR3 in DNA: TGTGCCAGCAGTGGGGACAGGGGGCCGTACAATGAGCAGTTCTTC.

CDR3 loop: CASSLVGYEQYF. CDR3 sequence (DNA): TGTGCCAGCAGCTTGGTCGGTTACGAGCAGTACTTC. This chain joins TRBV5-6 and TRBJ2-7, with D hard to call. The germline V and J ends were trimmed by 0 bases and 4 bases, with 5 bases remaining between them. CDR3 size: 12 residues. Germline V gene lookup returns CDR1 SGHDT and CDR2 YYEEEE.

CDR3: CASSLDRVGANVLTF. The CDR3 bases are TGCGCCAGCAGCCTAGACAGGGTTGGGGCCAACGTCCTGACTTTC. The genes are TRBV5-1 and TRBJ2-6, with 7 nucleotides matching TRBD1. The CDR3 has 15 residues. V shed 4 bases, J shed 3 bases, and the junction held 4 bases outside the gene matches. Germline loops: CDR1 SGHRS, CDR2 YFSETQ.

V is TRBV9 and J is TRBJ2-5; 11 bases line up with TRBD2. The V and J ends lost 3 bases and 1 base, in that order; junction bases with no gene match: 5. This CDR3 has 16 amino acids. Germline CDR1 SGDLS, CDR2 YYNGEE. The CDR3 DNA reads as TGTGCCAGCAGCGCCGGACTAGCGGGCCTCCAAGAGACCCAGTACTTC. Amino acid sequence: CASSAGLAGLQETQYF.

V usage is TRBV7-3 and J usage is TRBJ2-7; maybe TRBD2 (6 bases). Between the trimmed V and J ends, which lost 5 bases and 6 bases, there was a span of 11 bases. Germline assignment: CDR1 SGHTA and CDR2 FQGTGA. This CDR3 has 12 residues. CDR3 region: CASSHLGGEQYF. CDR3 in DNA: TGTGCCAGCAGCCACCTGGGAGGCGAGCAGTACTTC. The whole variable domain, remainder taken from reference TRBV7-3 and TRBJ2-7, is GAGVSQTPSNKVTEKGKYVELRCDPISGHTALYWYRQSLGQGPEFLIYFQGTGAADDSGLPNDRFFAVRPEGSVSTLKIQRTERGDSAVYLCASSHLGGEQYFGPGTRLTVT.

The J gene is TRBJ2-7, the V gene TRBV5-1; TRBD1 matches at 10 bases. The CDR3 contains 14 residues. J lost 4 bases, V lost 0 bases, and 1 base had no gene match. Looked up from germline, CDR1 is SGHRS and CDR2 is YFSETQ. The DNA for the CDR3 is TGCGCCAGCAGCTTGGGGACAGGGGGTTACGAGCAGTACTTC. Translated, it gives CASSLGTGGYEQYF.

The chain uses TRBV29-1 and TRBJ2-5; maybe TRBD1 (5 bases). Trimming took 1 base from V and 4 from J, leaving 10 bases between them. The CDR3 covers 13 residues. Germline V lookup: CDR1 SQVTM, CDR2 ANQGSEA. CDR3 DNA sequence: TGCAGCGTTGAAGGTGGGCAGGGAGAGACCCAGTACTTC. The encoded protein is CSVEGGQGETQYF.

The V call is TRBV11-2, the J call TRBJ2-1, with TRBD2 matching 7 bases. The V and J ends lost 5 bases and 9 bases, in that order; junction bases with no gene match: 7. Germline V gene lookup returns CDR1 SGHAT and CDR2 FQNNGV. This CDR3 spans 13 amino acids. The CDR3 nucleotides read TGTGCCAGCAGCCCGTACGGGGAGGGTGAGCAGTTCTTC. Its translation is CASSPYGEGEQFF.

As for this clone: The junction departs from the called germline gene at one end, perhaps through a read error. The chain combines TRBV7-9 with TRBJ1-2; D is perhaps TRBD1 (6 bases). Germline V lookup: CDR1 SEHNR, CDR2 FQNEAQ (reference sequence). The CDR3 sequence is 17 residues long. In nucleotides, the CDR3 is TGTGCCAGCAGTTTAGGGGGAGGTTCTATCAGTCTCTATGGCTACACCTTC. This translates into CASSLGGGSISLYGYTF.

This clone showed up just once. This chain joins TRBV19 and TRBJ2-3, with 8 bases lining up with TRBD2. This CDR3 is built from 18 residues. Germline V gene lookup returns CDR1 LNHDA and CDR2 SQIVND (reference sequence). V was clipped by 5 bases and J by 1 base; unmatched bases: 14. The chain's CDR3 is CASSQNREGRVGTDTQYF. The CDR3 coding sequence is TGTGCCAGTAGTCAGAATCGGGAGGGCAGAGTAGGCACAGATACGCAGTATTTT.

This sequence joins TRBV4-1 and TRBJ2-4; weak D call: TRBD1 (5 bases). V lost 0 bases and J lost 8, with 14 bases in between. Germline V gene lookup returns CDR1 MGHRA and CDR2 YSYEKL. This CDR3 is built from 15 residues. The CDR3 is CASSQEMGLVDIQYF. The CDR3, as DNA: TGCGCCAGCAGCCAAGAGATGGGGCTAGTAGACATTCAGTACTTC.

The count of this clone is one. J is TRBJ2-7 and V is TRBV28, with a weak D call TRBD2 (5 bases). V lost 7 bases to trimming and J lost 0 bases, with 10 bases between them. Germline CDR1 and CDR2: MDHEN and SYDVKM. The CDR3 runs to 13 residues. CDR3 loop: CASTMAGSYEQYF. CDR3 sequence (DNA): TGTGCCAGCACTATGGCGGGCTCCTACGAGCAGTACTTC. Full variable domain (rest looked up from reference TRBV28 and TRBJ2-7): DVKVTQSSRYLVKRTGEKVFLECVQDMDHENMFWYRQDPGLGLRLIYFSYDVKMKEKGDIPEGYSVSREKKERFSLILESASTNQTSMYLCASTMAGSYEQYFGPGTRLTVT.

The chain uses TRBV19 and TRBJ2-6, with no clear D. Trimming took 10 bases from V and 0 from J, leaving 13 bases between them. Germline loops: CDR1 LNHDA, CDR2 SQIVND (reference sequence). The CDR3 contains 15 residues. The CDR3 spells CATGERSSGANVLTF. CDR3 sequence (DNA): TGTGCCACCGGTGAGAGGAGCTCTGGGGCCAACGTCCTGACTTTC.

This sequence joins TRBV7-5 and TRBJ2-2; the table calls TRBD2, which could not be checked here. TRBV7-5 has pseudogene status. The CDR3 spans 19 residues. The CDR3 DNA reads as TGTGCCAGAAGCTTTTATCGCGACGTGGCGGGACGCCGGTCCGGGGAGCTGTTTTTT. Protein: CARSFYRDVAGRRSGELFF.

This clone occurred a few times. The chain couples TRBV19 to TRBJ2-5; weak D call: TRBD2 (6 bases). The CDR3 is 14 amino acids. Germline V gives CDR1 LNHDA, CDR2 SQIVND (reference sequence). Trimming left V 9 bases short and J 3 bases short, with 17 bases between. CDR3 loop: CASRPAGEKETQYF. The CDR3 DNA follows: TGTGCCAGCCGACCAGCGGGTGAAAAAGAGACCCAGTACTTC.

The V and J genes are TRBV6-5 and TRBJ2-3; TRBD1 matches at 8 bases. The CDR3 length is 15 residues. The V segment lost 6 bases and the J segment 2 bases; nucleotides outside the gene matches: 7. CDR1 MNHEY and CDR2 SVGAGI come from the germline V gene. The CDR3 DNA reads as TGTGCCAGCAGCTTACAGGGGGGACCCACAGATACGCAGTATTTT. Protein sequence: CASSLQGGPTDTQYF.

The chain combines TRBV11-3 with TRBJ2-1; the D gene is possibly TRBD1 (7 bases). V was trimmed by 5 bases and J by 7 bases, leaving 21 bases between them. Per the germline V gene, CDR1 is SGHNT and CDR2 is YENEEA. The CDR3 runs to 16 residues. The CDR3 coding sequence is TGTGCCAGCAGCCCCGGCAGGGGGGAGACAGGGAATGAGCAGTTCTTC. It encodes CASSPGRGETGNEQFF.

J is TRBJ2-7 and V is TRBV29-1; the D is unclear. V gave up 0 bases and J gave up 2 bases, with 8 bases separating them. From germline, CDR1 is SQVTM and CDR2 ANQGSEA. The CDR3 covers 13 residues. The CDR3 reads CSVEEALTYEQYF. The CDR3 DNA is TGCAGCGTTGAAGAAGCACTCACCTACGAGCAGTACTTC.

This clone was recorded once. The chain is built from TRBV11-2 and TRBJ1-1, with 9 bases matching TRBD1. J lost 9 bases, V lost 6 bases, and 14 bases had no gene match. This CDR3 has 15 residues. Germline CDR1 reads SGHAT; CDR2 reads FQNNGV. In nucleotides, the CDR3 is TGTGCCAGCAGTCCCGGGACAGGGTTTTTCTGGAAAGCTTTCTTT. Translation: CASSPGTGFFWKAFF.

The sample holds one count of this clone. This rearrangement joins TRBV6-5 to TRBJ1-1; 10 bases map to TRBD1. V gave up 4 bases and J gave up 1 base; unmatched junction bases: 3. This CDR3 has 15 residues. The germline V gene has CDR1 MNHEY and CDR2 SVGAGI. CDR3 sequence (DNA): TGTGCCAGCAGTTGGGACAGGGGCCCGAACACTGAAGCTTTCTTT. The encoded protein is CASSWDRGPNTEAFF.

Here the CDR3 DNA reads TGTGCCTCAATGGCCAGCAGGGGTACCGGGGAGCTGTTTTTT. It is translated as CASMASRGTGELFF. The chain links TRBV19 to TRBJ2-2, with D tentatively TRBD1 (6 bases). The CDR3 is 14 amino acids. Germline values: CDR1 LNHDA, CDR2 SQIVND (reference sequence). The V gene lost 11 bases and the J gene lost 5 bases, with 18 bases spanning the gap.